This T cell receptor beta chain was identified during a study of blood T cells in healthy people across ages. Germline V lookup: CDR1 MNHEY, CDR2 SVGAGI. The germline V and J ends were trimmed by 6 bases and 0 bases, with 15 bases remaining between them. The CDR3 runs 15 residues. Samples had at least 7 million PBMCs isolated from them. PCR was performed a second time for roughly 7 to 12 cycles using a sample-barcoded 5' primer and a J-beta primer mix. Each cDNA molecule was tagged by a template-switch adaptor that had 12 random nucleotides. Each single sample gave us at least 2.5 million CDR3-containing paired-end reads. Each CDR3 protein gets one entry after TCRdb re-called the 5' RACE reads with MiXCR. The sample holds roughly 800,000 distinct CDR3 sequences; roughly 25% are singletons and the top ten take 2.5% to 3.5%. The sample was also linked to a second study, of T cells of mothers and their children.

The V and J genes are TRBV6-5 and TRBJ2-7; D remains ambiguous. The sequence derives from a boy aged 10-17 years in good health. Source material: blood. The CDR3 sequence is CASRQTTTASYEQYF. The CDR3 DNA sequence: TGTGCCAGCAGACAAACTACGACGGCCTCCTACGAGCAGTACTTC.